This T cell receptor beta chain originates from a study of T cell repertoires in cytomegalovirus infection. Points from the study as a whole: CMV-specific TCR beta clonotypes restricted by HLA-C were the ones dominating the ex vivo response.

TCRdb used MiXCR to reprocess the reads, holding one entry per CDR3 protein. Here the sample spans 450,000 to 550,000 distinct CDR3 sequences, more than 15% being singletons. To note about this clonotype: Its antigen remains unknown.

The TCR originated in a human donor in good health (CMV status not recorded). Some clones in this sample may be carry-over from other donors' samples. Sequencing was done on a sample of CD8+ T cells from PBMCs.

In DNA form, the CDR3 reads TGCAGCGTTCTGGCATTTGGGGCCAACGTCCTGACTTTC. This translates into CSVLAFGANVLTF. The J gene is TRBJ2-6, the V gene TRBV29-1; no clear D gene. The V end lost 5 bases, the J end lost 3 bases, and 8 bases lay between the germline ends. Germline-derived CDR1 and CDR2 are SQVTM and ANQGSEA. There are 13 residues in the CDR3.